The clone carrying this T cell receptor (beta chain) has more than one count but fewer than ten. Its antigen is as yet unknown. All of the isolated RNA was reverse transcribed, so expressed TCRB transcripts were sequenced. This table comes from immunoSEQ multiplex PCR, and its TCRdb copy is limited to in-frame clones, with some not included. The data hold 150,000 to 200,000 clones, with roughly 7.1% observed a single time. Per germline, CDR1 SGHAT and CDR2 FQNNGV. Trimming removed 5 bases from V and 7 bases from J; junction bases left unmatched: 1. This CDR3 has 13 amino acids. This specimen comes from a study of beta chain features in type 1 diabetes. Study observations and caveats: The study found moderately but significantly shorter TCRB CDR3s in all four CD4+ subsets of Type 1 diabetes patients.

The rearrangement links TRBV11-2 to TRBJ1-4, with TRBD1 matching 10 bases. The sequenced sample consisted of central memory CD4+ T cells from blood. This receptor was identified in a middle-aged woman with type 1 diabetes. The CDR3 region is CASSRDRGEKLFF. The CDR3 nucleotides read TGTGCCAGCAGCCGGGACAGGGGTGAAAAACTGTTTTTT.